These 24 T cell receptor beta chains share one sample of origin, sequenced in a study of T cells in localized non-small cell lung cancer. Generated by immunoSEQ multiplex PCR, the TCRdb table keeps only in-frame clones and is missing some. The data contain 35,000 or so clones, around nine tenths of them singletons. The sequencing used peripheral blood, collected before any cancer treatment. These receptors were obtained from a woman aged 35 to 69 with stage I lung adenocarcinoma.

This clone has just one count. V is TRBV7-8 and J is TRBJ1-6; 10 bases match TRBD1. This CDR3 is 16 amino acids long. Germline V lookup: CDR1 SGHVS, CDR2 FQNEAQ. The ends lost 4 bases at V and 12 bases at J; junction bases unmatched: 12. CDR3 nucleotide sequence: TGTGCCAGCAGCTGGAGGCGGGACAGGGGAGCGCGACCCCTCCACTTT. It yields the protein CASSWRRDRGARPLHF.

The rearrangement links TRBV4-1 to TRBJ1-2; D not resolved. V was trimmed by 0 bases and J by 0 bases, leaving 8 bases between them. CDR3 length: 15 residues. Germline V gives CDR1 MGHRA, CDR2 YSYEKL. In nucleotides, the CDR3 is TGCGCCAGCAGCCAAGATACGGGGACTAACTATGGCTACACCTTC. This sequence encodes CASSQDTGTNYGYTF.

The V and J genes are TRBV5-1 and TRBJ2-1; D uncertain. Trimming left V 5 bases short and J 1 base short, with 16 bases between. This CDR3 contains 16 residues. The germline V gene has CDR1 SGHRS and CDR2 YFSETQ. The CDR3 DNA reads TGCGCCAGCAGTCCTATGGCCCAGGAATCCTACAATGAGCAGTTCTTC. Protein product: CASSPMAQESYNEQFF.

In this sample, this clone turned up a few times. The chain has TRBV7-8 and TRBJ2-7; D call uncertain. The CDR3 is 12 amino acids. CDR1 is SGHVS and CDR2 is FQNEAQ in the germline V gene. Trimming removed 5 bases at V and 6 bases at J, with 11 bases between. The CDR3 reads CASSPRVREQYF. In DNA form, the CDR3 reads TGTGCCAGCAGCCCTAGGGTTCGCGAGCAGTACTTC.

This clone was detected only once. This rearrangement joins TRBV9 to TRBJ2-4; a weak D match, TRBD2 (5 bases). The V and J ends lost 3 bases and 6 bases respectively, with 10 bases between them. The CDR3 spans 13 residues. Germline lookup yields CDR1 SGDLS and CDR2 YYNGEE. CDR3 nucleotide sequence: TGTGCCAGCAGCGCGACGGAGGTAAACATTCAGTACTTC. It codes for CASSATEVNIQYF.

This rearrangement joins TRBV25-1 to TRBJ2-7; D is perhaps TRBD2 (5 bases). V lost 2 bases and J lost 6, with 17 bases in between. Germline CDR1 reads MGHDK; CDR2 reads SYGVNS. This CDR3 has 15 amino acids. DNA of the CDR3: TGTGCCAGCAGTGAAGGCCTTCGGGGAACCTCCGAGCAGTACTTC. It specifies CASSEGLRGTSEQYF.

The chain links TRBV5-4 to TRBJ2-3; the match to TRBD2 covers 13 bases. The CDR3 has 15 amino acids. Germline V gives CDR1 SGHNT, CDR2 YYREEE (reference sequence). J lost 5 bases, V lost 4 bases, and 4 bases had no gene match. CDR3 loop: CASSQRTSGGDTQYF. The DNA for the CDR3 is TGTGCCAGCAGCCAAAGGACTAGCGGGGGAGATACGCAGTATTTT.

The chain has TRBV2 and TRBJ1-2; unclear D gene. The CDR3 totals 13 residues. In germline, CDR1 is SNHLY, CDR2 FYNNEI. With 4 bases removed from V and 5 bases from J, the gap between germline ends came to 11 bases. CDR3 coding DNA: TGTGCCAGCAGTGGTGGGGTCCAGTATGGCTACACCTTC. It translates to CASSGGVQYGYTF.

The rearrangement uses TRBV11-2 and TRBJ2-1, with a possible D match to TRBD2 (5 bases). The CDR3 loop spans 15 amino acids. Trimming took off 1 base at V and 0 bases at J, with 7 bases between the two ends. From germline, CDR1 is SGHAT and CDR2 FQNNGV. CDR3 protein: CASSLAGSSYNEQFF. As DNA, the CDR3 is TGTGCCAGCAGCTTAGCGGGAAGCTCCTACAATGAGCAGTTCTTC. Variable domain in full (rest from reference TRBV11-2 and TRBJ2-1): EAGVAQSPRYKIIEKRQSVAFWCNPISGHATLYWYQQILGQGPKLLIQFQNNGVVDDSQLPKDRFSAERLKGVDSTLKIQPAKLEDSAVYLCASSLAGSSYNEQFFGPGTRLTVL.

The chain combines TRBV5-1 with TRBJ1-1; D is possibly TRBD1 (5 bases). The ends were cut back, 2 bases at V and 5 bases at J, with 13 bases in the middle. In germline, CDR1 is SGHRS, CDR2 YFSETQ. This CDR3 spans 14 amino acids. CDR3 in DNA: TGCGCCAGCAGCTTACAAAGGGGAGAAACTGAAGCTTTCTTT. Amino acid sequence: CASSLQRGETEAFF.

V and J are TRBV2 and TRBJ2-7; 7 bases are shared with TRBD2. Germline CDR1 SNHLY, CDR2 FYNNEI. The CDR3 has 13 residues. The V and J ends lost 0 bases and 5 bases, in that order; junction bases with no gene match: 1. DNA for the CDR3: TGTGCCAGCAGTGAAGCGCGGGGGAACGAGCAGTACTTC. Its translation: CASSEARGNEQYF.

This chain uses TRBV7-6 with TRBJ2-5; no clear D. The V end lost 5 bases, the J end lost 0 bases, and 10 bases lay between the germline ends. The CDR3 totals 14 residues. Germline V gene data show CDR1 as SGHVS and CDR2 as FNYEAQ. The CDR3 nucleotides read TGTGCCAGCAGCCCAGACGCCTACCAAGAGACCCAGTACTTC. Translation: CASSPDAYQETQYF.

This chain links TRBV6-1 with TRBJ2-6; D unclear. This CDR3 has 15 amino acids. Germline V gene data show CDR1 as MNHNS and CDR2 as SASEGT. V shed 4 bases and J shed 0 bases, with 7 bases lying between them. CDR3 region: CASSVEYSGANVLTF. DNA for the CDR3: TGTGCCAGCAGTGTAGAGTACTCTGGGGCCAACGTCCTGACTTTC.

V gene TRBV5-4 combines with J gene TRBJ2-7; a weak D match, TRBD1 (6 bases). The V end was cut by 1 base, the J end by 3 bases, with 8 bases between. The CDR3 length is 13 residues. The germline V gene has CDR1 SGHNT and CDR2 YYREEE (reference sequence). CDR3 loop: CASSLFRGYEQYF. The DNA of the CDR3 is TGTGCCAGCAGCTTGTTCAGGGGCTACGAGCAGTACTTC.

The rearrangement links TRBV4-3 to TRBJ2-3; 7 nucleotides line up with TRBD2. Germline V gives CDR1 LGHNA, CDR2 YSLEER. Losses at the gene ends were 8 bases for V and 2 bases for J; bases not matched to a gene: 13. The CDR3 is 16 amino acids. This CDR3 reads CASSTQAGPPTDTQYF. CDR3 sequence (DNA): TGCGCCAGCTCAACCCAAGCGGGGCCGCCCACAGATACGCAGTATTTT.

CDR3 residues: CASSFSAGGDSPLHF. Written as DNA, the CDR3 is TGTGCCAGCAGCTTCTCAGCCGGGGGGGATTCACCCCTCCACTTT. The V gene is TRBV7-9, the J gene TRBJ1-6; possibly TRBD1 for D (5 bases). Trimming cost V 3 bases and J 8 bases, with 14 bases left between them. The CDR3 has 15 amino acids. The germline CDR1 and CDR2 sequences are SEHNR and FQNEAQ (reference sequence).

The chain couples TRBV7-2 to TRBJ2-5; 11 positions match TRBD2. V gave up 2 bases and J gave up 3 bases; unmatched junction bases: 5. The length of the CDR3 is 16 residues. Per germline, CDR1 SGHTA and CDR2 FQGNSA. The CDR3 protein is CASSLRASGGKETQYF. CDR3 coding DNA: TGTGCCAGCAGCTTAAGGGCTAGCGGGGGGAAAGAGACCCAGTACTTC.

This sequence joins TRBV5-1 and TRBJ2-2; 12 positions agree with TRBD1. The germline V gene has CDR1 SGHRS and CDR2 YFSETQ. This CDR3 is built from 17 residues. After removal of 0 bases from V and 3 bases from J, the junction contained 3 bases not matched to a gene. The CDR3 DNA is TGCGCCAGCAGCTTGGCGGGGACAGGGGGCGACACCGGGGAGCTGTTTTTT. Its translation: CASSLAGTGGDTGELFF.

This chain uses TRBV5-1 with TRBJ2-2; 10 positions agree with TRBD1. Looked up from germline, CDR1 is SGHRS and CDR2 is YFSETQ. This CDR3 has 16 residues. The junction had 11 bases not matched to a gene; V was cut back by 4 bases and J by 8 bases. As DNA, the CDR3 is TGCGCCAGCAGCACAGCCTTGACAGGGGGCGAGGGGGAGCTGTTTTTT. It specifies CASSTALTGGEGELFF. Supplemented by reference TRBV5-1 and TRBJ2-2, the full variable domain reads KAGVTQTPRYLIKTRGQQVTLSCSPISGHRSVSWYQQTPGQGLQFLFEYFSETQRNKGNFPGRFSGRQFSNSRSEMNVSTLELGDSALYLCASSTALTGGEGELFFGEGSRLTVL.

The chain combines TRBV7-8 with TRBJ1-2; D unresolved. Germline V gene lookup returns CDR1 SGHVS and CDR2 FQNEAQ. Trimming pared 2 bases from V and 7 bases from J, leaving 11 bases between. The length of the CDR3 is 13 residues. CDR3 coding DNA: TGTGCCAGCAGCTTAATACCGACCGGTGGCTACACCTTC. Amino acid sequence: CASSLIPTGGYTF.

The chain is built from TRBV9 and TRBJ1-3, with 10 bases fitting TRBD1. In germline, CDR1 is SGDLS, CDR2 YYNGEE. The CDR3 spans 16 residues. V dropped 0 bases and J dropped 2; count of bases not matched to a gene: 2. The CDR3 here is CASSVGGTGAGNTIYF. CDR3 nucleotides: TGTGCCAGCAGCGTAGGGGGGACAGGGGCTGGAAACACCATATATTTT.

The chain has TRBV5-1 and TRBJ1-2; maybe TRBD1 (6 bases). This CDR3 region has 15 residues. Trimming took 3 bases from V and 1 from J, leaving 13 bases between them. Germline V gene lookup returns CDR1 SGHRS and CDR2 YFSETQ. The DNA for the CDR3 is TGCGCCAGCAGCTCGACAGGAGCCTTTAACTATGGCTACACCTTC. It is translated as CASSSTGAFNYGYTF.

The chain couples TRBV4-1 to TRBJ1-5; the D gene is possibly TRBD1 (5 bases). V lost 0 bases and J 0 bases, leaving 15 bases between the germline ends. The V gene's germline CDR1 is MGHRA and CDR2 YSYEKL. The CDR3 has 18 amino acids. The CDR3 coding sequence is TGCGCCAGCAGCCAAGATTTATCTAGTGACAGTAGCAATCAGCCCCAGCATTTT. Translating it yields CASSQDLSSDSSNQPQHF.

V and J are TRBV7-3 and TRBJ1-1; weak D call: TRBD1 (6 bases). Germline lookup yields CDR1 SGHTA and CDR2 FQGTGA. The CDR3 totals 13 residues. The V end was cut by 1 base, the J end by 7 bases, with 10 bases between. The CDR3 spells CASSLIGRGEAFF. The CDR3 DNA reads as TGTGCCAGCAGCTTAATCGGCAGGGGTGAAGCTTTCTTT.